This TCR beta chain was profiled in a study of OX40 agonist ivuxolimab in advanced cancers. Overall study: Dose-escalation subjects each had hepatocellular carcinoma, melanoma, renal cell or head and neck cancer. Three patients got partial responses; one had hepatocellular carcinoma and two had cutaneous melanoma. Therapy given before enrollment (anti-PD-1, anti-PD-L1 or anti-CTLA-4) was allowed, and around 40% had some. Points from the study as a whole: More expanded clones were found, on average, in CD8+ than in CD4+ T cells.

Turning to this clone: Its matching antigen is unknown.

Sequencing used immunoSEQ multiplex PCR; TCRdb keeps in-frame clones, though not all of them. This sample carries some 31,000 clones, more than 70% of them seen once, and the ten largest clones take roughly 25%. The germline gives CDR1 SGHNT, CDR2 YYREEE (reference sequence). Trimming shortened V by 0 bases and J by 4 bases, and 8 bases separated the two germline ends. This CDR3 region has 13 residues. This receptor was obtained from an adult with an advanced solid tumor such as melanoma, head and neck, liver or kidney cancer. Specimen: CD4+ or CD8+ T cells sorted from blood, collected in a trial of the OX40 agonist ivuxolimab. The chain links TRBV5-4 to TRBJ2-7; D remains ambiguous. The CDR3 DNA reads as TGTGCCAGCAGCTTGGAATTCGGTTACGAGCAGTACTTC. Its protein product is CASSLEFGYEQYF.